This record concerns one T cell receptor beta chain sequence. The ends lost 4 bases at V and 7 bases at J; junction bases unmatched: 4. The germline gives CDR1 GTSNPN, CDR2 SVGIG (reference sequence). This CDR3 has 13 residues. Original methodology: Amplifying reference gene primers gave estimates of nucleated cell counts. Only in-frame clones appear in the TCRdb table, and some are missing; sequencing was by immunoSEQ multiplex PCR. V and J calls and clone size follow that table, whereas D and trimming were derived from the DNA. Of 50,000 or so clones in the sample, roughly 85% are singletons; the top ten hold under 30%. This sample is part of a study of blood T cell repertoires in COVID-19. Study summary: Spain, Italy and the United States supplied samples that represented acute and convalescent COVID-19. Sample material is recorded as cDNA or gDNA derived from T cells, B-cell-depleted T cells, or PBMCs.

The sequence derives from a man aged 70 or older with acute or convalescent COVID-19. The chain uses TRBV30 and TRBJ1-6; 7 nucleotides line up with TRBD1. Sequences were obtained from peripheral blood. The CDR3 spells CAWMTGLNSPLHF. As DNA, the CDR3 is TGTGCCTGGATGACAGGGCTAAATTCACCCCTCCACTTT.